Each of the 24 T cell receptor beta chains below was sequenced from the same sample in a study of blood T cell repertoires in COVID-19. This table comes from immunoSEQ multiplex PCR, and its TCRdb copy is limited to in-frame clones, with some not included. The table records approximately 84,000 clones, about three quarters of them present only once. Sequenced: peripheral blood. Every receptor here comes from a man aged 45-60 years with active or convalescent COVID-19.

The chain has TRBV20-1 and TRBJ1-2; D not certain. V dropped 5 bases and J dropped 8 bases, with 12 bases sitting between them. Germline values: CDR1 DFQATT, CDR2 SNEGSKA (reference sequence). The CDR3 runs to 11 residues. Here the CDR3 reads CSAFLGRGYTF. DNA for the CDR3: TGCAGTGCTTTCCTTGGGAGGGGCTACACCTTC.

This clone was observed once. CDR3 sequence: CASSLSRGYTGELFF. CDR3 in DNA: TGTGCCAGCAGCTTATCCCGGGGGTACACCGGGGAGCTGTTTTTT. The genes are TRBV11-2 and TRBJ2-2, with TRBD2 as a possible D gene (6 bases). The CDR3 runs to 15 residues. V was cut by 2 bases and J by 3 bases, with 10 bases left in between. Germline values: CDR1 SGHAT, CDR2 FQNNGV.

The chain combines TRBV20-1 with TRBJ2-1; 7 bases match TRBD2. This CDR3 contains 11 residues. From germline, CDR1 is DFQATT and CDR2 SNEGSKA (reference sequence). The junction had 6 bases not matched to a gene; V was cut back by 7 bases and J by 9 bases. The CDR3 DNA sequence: TGCAGTGTTCGGGGGGAAGGTGAGCAGTTCTTC. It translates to CSVRGEGEQFF.

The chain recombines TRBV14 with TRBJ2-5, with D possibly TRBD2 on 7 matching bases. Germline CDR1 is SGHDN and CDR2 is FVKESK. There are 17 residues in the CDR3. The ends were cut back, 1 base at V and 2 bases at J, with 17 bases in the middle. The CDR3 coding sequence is TGTGCCAGCAGCCAAGGGGGGGCTAGCGGACAGCAAGAGACCCAGTACTTC. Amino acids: CASSQGGASGQQETQYF.

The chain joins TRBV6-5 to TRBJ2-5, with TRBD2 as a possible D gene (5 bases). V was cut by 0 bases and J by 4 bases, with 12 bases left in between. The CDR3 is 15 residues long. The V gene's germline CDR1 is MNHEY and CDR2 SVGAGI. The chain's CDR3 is CASSYSNGVGETQYF. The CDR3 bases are TGTGCCAGCAGTTACTCGAACGGGGTGGGAGAGACCCAGTACTTC.

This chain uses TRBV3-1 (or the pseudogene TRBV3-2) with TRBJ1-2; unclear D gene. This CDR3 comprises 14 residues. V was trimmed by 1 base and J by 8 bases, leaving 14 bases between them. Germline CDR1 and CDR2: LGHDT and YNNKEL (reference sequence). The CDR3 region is CASSQGSGWRGYTF. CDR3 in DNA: TGTGCCAGCAGCCAAGGGTCGGGTTGGCGAGGCTACACCTTC.

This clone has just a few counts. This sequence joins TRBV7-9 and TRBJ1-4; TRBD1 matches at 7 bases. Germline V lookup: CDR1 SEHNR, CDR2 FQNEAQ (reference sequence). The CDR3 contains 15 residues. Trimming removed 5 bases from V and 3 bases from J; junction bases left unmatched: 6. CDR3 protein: CASSVTGIPNEKLFF. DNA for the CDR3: TGTGCCAGCAGCGTGACAGGGATTCCTAATGAAAAACTGTTTTTT.

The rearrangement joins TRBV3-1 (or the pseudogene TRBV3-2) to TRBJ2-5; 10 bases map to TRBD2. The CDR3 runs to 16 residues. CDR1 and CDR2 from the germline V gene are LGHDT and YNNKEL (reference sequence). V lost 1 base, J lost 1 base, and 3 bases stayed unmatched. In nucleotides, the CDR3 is TGTGCCAGCAGCCAAGGACTAGCGGGCCGCCAAGAGACCCAGTACTTC. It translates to CASSQGLAGRQETQYF.

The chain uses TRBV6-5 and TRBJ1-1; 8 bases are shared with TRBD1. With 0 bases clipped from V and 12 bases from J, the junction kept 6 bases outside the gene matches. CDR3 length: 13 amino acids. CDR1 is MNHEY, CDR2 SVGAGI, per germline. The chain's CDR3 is CASSYSNDRGSFF. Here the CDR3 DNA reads TGTGCCAGCAGTTACTCGAACGACAGGGGTTCTTTCTTT.

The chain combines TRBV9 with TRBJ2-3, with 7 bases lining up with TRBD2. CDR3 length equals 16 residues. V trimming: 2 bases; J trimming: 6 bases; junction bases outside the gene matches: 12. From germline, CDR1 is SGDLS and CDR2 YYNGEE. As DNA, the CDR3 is TGTGCCAGCAGCGTTGGGACTACGCAAACCAGGGATACGCAGTATTTT. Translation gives CASSVGTTQTRDTQYF. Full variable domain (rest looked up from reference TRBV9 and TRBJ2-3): DSGVTQTPKHLITATGQRVTLRCSPRSGDLSVYWYQQSLDQGLQFLIQYYNGEERAKGNILERFSAQQFPDLHSELNLSSLELGDSALYFCASSVGTTQTRDTQYFGPGTRLTVL.

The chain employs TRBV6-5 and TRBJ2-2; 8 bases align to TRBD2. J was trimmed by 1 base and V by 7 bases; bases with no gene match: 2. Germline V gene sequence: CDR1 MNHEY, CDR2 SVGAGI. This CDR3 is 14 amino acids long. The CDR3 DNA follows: TGTGCCAGCATCCTAGCGGGGAACACCGGGGAGCTGTTTTTT. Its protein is CASILAGNTGELFF.

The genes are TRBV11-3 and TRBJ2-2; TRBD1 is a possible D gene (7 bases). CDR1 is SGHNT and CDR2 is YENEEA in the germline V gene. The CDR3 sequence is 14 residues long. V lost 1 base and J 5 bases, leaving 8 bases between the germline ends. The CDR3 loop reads CASSLAGGTGELFF. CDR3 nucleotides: TGTGCCAGCAGCTTAGCAGGGGGGACCGGGGAGCTGTTTTTT. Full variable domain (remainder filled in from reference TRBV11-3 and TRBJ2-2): EAGVVQSPRYKIIEKKQPVAFWCNPISGHNTLYWYLQNLGQGPELLIRYENEEAVDDSQLPKDRFSAERLKGVDSTLKIQPAELGDSAVYLCASSLAGGTGELFFGEGSRLTVL.

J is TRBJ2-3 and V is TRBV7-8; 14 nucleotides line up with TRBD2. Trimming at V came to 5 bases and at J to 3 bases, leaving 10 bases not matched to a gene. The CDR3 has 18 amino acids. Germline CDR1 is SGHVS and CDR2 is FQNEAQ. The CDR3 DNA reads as TGTGCCAGCAGCCCTGGACTAGCGGGGGGCCGGGAGACAGATACGCAGTATTTT. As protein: CASSPGLAGGRETDTQYF.

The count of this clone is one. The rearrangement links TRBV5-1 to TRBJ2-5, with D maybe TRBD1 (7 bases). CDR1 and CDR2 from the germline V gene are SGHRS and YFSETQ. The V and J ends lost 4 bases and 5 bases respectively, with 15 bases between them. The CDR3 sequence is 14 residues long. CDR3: CASSAGGGGETQYF. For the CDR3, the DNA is TGCGCCAGCAGCGCCGGAGGGGGCGGTGAGACCCAGTACTTC.

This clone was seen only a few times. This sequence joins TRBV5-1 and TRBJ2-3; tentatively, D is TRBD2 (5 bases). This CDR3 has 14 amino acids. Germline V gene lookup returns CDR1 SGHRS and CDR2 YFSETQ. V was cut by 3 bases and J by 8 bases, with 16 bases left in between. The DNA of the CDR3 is TGCGCCAGCAGCTCGGGATATCAGAAGGGTACGCAGTATTTT. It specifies CASSSGYQKGTQYF. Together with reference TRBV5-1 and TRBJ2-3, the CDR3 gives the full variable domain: KAGVTQTPRYLIKTRGQQVTLSCSPISGHRSVSWYQQTPGQGLQFLFEYFSETQRNKGNFPGRFSGRQFSNSRSEMNVSTLELGDSALYLCASSSGYQKGTQYFGPGTRLTVL.

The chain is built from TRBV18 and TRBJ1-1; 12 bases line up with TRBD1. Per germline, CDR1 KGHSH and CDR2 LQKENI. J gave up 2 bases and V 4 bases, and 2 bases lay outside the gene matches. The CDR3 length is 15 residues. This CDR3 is CASSLGQGANTEAFF. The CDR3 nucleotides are TGTGCCAGCTCACTGGGACAGGGGGCAAACACTGAAGCTTTCTTT.

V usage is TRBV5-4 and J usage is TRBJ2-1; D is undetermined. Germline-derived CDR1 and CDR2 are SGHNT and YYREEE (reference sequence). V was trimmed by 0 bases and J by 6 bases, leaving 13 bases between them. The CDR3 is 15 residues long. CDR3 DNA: TGTGCCAGCAGCTTGGGACTCGAACAATCCAATGAGCAGTTCTTC. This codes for CASSLGLEQSNEQFF. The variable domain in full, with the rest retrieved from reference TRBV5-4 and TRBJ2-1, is ETGVTQSPTHLIKTRGQQVTLRCSSQSGHNTVSWYQQALGQGPQFIFQYYREEENGRGNFPPRFSGLQFPNYSSELNVNALELDDSALYLCASSLGLEQSNEQFFGPGTRLTVL.

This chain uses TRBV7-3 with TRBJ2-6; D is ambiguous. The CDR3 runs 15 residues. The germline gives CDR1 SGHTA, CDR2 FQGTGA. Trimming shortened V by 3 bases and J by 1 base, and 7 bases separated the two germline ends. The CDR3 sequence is CASSFGLSGANVLTF. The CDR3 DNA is TGTGCCAGCAGCTTTGGCTTATCTGGGGCCAACGTCCTGACTTTC. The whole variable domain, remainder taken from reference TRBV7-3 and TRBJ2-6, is GAGVSQTPSNKVTEKGKYVELRCDPISGHTALYWYRQSLGQGPEFLIYFQGTGAADDSGLPNDRFFAVRPEGSVSTLKIQRTERGDSAVYLCASSFGLSGANVLTFGAGSRLTVL.

DNA of the CDR3: TGTGCCAGCAGCCACGGACAGTACACCGGGGAGCTGTTTTTT. The encoded protein is CASSHGQYTGELFF. V usage is TRBV11-2 and J usage is TRBJ2-2; tentative D call: TRBD1 (6 bases). This CDR3 region has 14 residues. V shed 5 bases and J shed 3 bases, with 10 bases lying between them. Germline assignment: CDR1 SGHAT and CDR2 FQNNGV.

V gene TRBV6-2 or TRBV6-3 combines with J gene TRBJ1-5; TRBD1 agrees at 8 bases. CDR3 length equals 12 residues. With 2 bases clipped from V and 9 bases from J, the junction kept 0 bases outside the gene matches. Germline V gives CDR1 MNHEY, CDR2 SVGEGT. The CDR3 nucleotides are TGTGCCAGCAGTTACGGACAGGGGCCCCAGCATTTT. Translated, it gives CASSYGQGPQHF.

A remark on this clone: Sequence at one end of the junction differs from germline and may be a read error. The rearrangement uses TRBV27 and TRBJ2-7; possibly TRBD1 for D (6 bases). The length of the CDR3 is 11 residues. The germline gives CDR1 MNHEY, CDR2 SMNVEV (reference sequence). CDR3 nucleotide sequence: TGTGCCAGCAGTCGTCGGGACACCACTGAGTTC. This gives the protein CASSRRDTTEF.

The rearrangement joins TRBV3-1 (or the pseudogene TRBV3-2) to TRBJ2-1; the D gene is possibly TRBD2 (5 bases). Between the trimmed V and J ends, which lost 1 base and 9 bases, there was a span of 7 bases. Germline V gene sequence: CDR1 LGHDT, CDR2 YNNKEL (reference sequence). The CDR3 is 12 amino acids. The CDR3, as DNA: TGTGCCAGCAGCCAAGTTCGGGGTGAGCAGTTCTTC. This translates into CASSQVRGEQFF.

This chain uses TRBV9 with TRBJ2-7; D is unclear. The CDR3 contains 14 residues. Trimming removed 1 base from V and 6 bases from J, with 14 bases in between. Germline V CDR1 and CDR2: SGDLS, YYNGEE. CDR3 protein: CASSVSLRHVEQYF. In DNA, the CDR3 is TGTGCCAGCAGCGTATCACTGAGACACGTCGAGCAGTACTTC.

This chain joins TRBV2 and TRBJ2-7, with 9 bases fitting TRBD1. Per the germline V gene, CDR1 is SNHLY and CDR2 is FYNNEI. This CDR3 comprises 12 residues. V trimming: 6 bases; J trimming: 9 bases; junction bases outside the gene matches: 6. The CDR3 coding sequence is TGTGCCAGCAGAGTACAGGGGGCCGTGCAGTACTTC. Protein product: CASRVQGAVQYF.